The 13 T cell receptor beta chains listed next were all sequenced from one sample in a study of breast tumors, draining lymph nodes, adjacent tissues. MiXCR was run by TCRdb on the multiplex PCR reads, yielding one entry per CDR3 protein. The sample yields tens of thousands of distinct CDR3 sequences, 20% to 25% seen once. The specimen sequenced was breast tumor tissue. The receptors come from a female donor with breast cancer. Some clones in this sample may be carry-over from other donors' samples.

This clonotype came up many times. The chain carries TRBV4-2 and TRBJ1-2; no firm D call. This CDR3 contains 16 residues. V dropped 0 bases and J dropped 3 bases, with 14 bases sitting between them. Germline V gives CDR1 LGHNA, CDR2 YNFKEQ. Here the CDR3 DNA reads TGTGCCAGCAGCCAAGAGGTCAGGAAGGTCTACTATGGCTACACCTTC. Its protein product is CASSQEVRKVYYGYTF.

This chain links TRBV10-3 with TRBJ1-1; D gene unclear. V dropped 3 bases and J dropped 0 bases, with 8 bases sitting between them. In germline, CDR1 is ENHRY, CDR2 SYGVKD. The CDR3 runs 14 residues. The CDR3 region has the DNA TGTGCCATCAGTGAATCGACCGTGAACACTGAAGCTTTCTTT. Protein: CAISESTVNTEAFF.

This clonotype was found many times. This chain uses TRBV7-9 with TRBJ2-7; 10 bases agree with TRBD1. J was trimmed by 2 bases and V by 5 bases; bases with no gene match: 12. The CDR3 has 17 residues. Germline V gives CDR1 SEHNR, CDR2 FQNEAQ (reference sequence). The CDR3 sequence is CASSPHPRDRGTYEQYF. As DNA, the CDR3 is TGTGCCAGCAGCCCACATCCGAGGGACAGGGGAACCTACGAGCAGTACTTC.

In this sample, this clonotype turned up many times. The chain is built from TRBV20-1 and TRBJ1-5; D is undetermined. V shed 3 bases and J shed 6 bases, with 15 bases lying between them. The germline CDR1 and CDR2 sequences are DFQATT and SNEGSKA (reference sequence). This CDR3 contains 14 residues. Here the CDR3 reads CSARAWPDGQPQHF. CDR3 nucleotide sequence: TGCAGTGCTAGGGCCTGGCCGGATGGTCAGCCCCAGCATTTT.

This clonotype came up many times. This chain joins TRBV7-9 and TRBJ2-5; possibly TRBD1 for D (7 bases). The germline gives CDR1 SEHNR, CDR2 FQNEAQ (reference sequence). Trimming cost V 5 bases and J 2 bases, with 12 bases left between them. The CDR3 contains 14 residues. The CDR3 DNA reads as TGTGCCAGCAGCCTCCCAGGGGGGCAAGAGACCCAGTACTTC. Translated: CASSLPGGQETQYF.

This clonotype was recorded many times. The chain has TRBV7-9 and TRBJ2-1; a possible D gene is TRBD1 (6 bases). Germline V gene sequence: CDR1 SEHNR, CDR2 FQNEAQ (reference sequence). The CDR3 spans 17 residues. V was clipped by 5 bases and J by 1 base, with 18 bases between them. CDR3 bases: TGTGCCAGCAGCCTGCCGAGGGGGACGCTGTCCTACAATGAGCAGTTCTTC. Its protein is CASSLPRGTLSYNEQFF.

The table lists this clonotype with many counts. The chain couples TRBV19 to TRBJ1-2, with 7 bases aligning to TRBD1. Germline V gene data show CDR1 as LNHDA and CDR2 as SQIVND (reference sequence). Trimming removed 7 bases from V and 2 bases from J; junction bases left unmatched: 7. This CDR3 has 14 amino acids. CDR3 region: CASTGGQWNYGYTF. The CDR3 region has the DNA TGTGCCAGTACCGGGGGACAGTGGAACTATGGCTACACCTTC.

This clonotype appeared many times. This sequence joins TRBV5-1 and TRBJ1-2; TRBD1 agrees at 11 bases. After removal of 4 bases from V and 5 bases from J, the junction contained 4 bases not matched to a gene. There are 14 residues in the CDR3. Germline-derived CDR1 and CDR2 are SGHRS and YFSETQ. The CDR3, as DNA: TGCGCCAGCAGCGACGGGACAGGGGGATATGGCTACACCTTC. Translating it yields CASSDGTGGYGYTF. Full variable domain (missing parts from reference TRBV5-1 and TRBJ1-2): KAGVTQTPRYLIKTRGQQVTLSCSPISGHRSVSWYQQTPGQGLQFLFEYFSETQRNKGNFPGRFSGRQFSNSRSEMNVSTLELGDSALYLCASSDGTGGYGYTFGSGTRLTVV.

This clonotype was seen repeatedly, ten times or more. V usage is TRBV9 and J usage is TRBJ2-7; D call uncertain. CDR3 length equals 15 residues. CDR1 is SGDLS, CDR2 YYNGEE, per germline. Trimming took 0 bases from V and 2 from J, leaving 12 bases between them. CDR3 bases: TGTGCCAGCAGCGTAGGGGTAGGGATCCCCTACGAGCAGTACTTC. Translation gives CASSVGVGIPYEQYF.

This clonotype was picked up many times. The chain is built from TRBV11-2 and TRBJ2-7; D ambiguous. V was cut by 4 bases and J by 4 bases, with 17 bases left in between. Germline CDR1 and CDR2: SGHAT and FQNNGV. There are 15 residues in the CDR3. CDR3 sequence (DNA): TGTGCCAGCAGCTCCCCCCGAAAGTCAGTGTACGAGCAGTACTTC. This gives the protein CASSSPRKSVYEQYF.

This clonotype was seen at least ten times. The chain uses TRBV19 and TRBJ1-2; possible D gene TRBD1, 5 bases. The germline V gene encodes CDR1 LNHDA and CDR2 SQIVND (reference sequence). The CDR3 is 15 amino acids. The ends were cut back, 4 bases at V and 1 base at J, with 13 bases in the middle. This CDR3 reads CASSTGDRVNYGYTF. CDR3 nucleotide sequence: TGTGCCAGTAGTACTGGTGACAGAGTTAACTATGGCTACACCTTC.

By frequency in the sample, this clonotype is medium-sized (0.01 to 0.1%). The chain recombines TRBV12-3 or TRBV12-4 with TRBJ1-2, with a possible D match to TRBD1 (5 bases). This CDR3 has 13 amino acids. V was pared by 6 bases and J by 8 bases, with 16 bases between. Here the CDR3 reads CASSRPRVGGYTF. The DNA for the CDR3 is TGTGCCAGCAGCCGACCCAGGGTCGGGGGCTACACCTTC.

With respect to this clonotype: The junction and the germline gene differ at one end; a read error may be behind it. This chain uses TRBV7-7 with TRBJ2-1; TRBD1 might be the D (5 bases). The CDR3 runs to 13 residues. Germline values: CDR1 SSHAT, CDR2 FNYEAQ (reference sequence). The CDR3 here is CASSKSRVNEQFF. CDR3 DNA sequence: TGTGCTAGCAGCAAGAGCAGGGTTAATGAGCAGTTCTTC.